This T cell receptor (beta chain) was captured by sequencing in a study of post-analysis software for immune sequencing data. Overall study context: There were relapsing-remitting, secondary progressive and progressive-relapsing multiple sclerosis among the disease courses included. Study-level points and caveats: With F measure, samples from one preparation batch clustered together strongly. The study found TRBV5-6, TRBV5-1 and TRBV20-1 among 4 or 5 TRBV segments more frequent in patients than controls.

The TCR beta cDNA libraries contained unique molecular identifiers. A population of about 0.95 to 10 million T cells gave rise to 450,000 to 500,000 cDNA molecules. TCRdb processed the PCR reads anew with MiXCR; each CDR3 protein has one entry. The sample holds 700,000 to 800,000 distinct CDR3 sequences, 25% to 30% seen once. Trimming cost V 1 base and J 4 bases; bases outside gene matches: 12. Germline V CDR1 and CDR2: SGHDT, YYEEEE. The CDR3 runs to 17 residues. As to this clonotype: Its antigen remains unidentified.

This chain connects TRBV5-6 to TRBJ2-7; 9 bases map to TRBD1. This TCR was sampled from a girl aged 10-17 years with multiple sclerosis. Material for sequencing was blood. The CDR3: CASSLRVRTGAPYEQYF. CDR3 nucleotide sequence: TGTGCCAGCAGCTTGAGAGTCCGGACAGGGGCCCCATACGAGCAGTACTTC. The variable domain in full, completed from reference TRBV5-6 and TRBJ2-7, reads DAGVTQSPTHLIKTRGQQVTLRCSPKSGHDTVSWYQQALGQGPQFIFQYYEEEERQRGNFPDRFSGHQFPNYSSELNVNALLLGDSALYLCASSLRVRTGAPYEQYFGPGTRLTVT.